The clone carrying this T cell receptor (beta chain) was recorded a few times. The target antigen is unknown. The data are from a study of T-cell memory formation after mild COVID-19. Study-wide results and caveats: Clones which contracted sat mainly in CM and EM if CD4+, and in EMRA if CD8+. Clones contracting day 15 to 85 were balanced CD4/CD8; later expanders leaned CD4+. That cross-reactive memory joined was suggested by some responding clones appearing in pre-infection memory.

CDR1 and CDR2 from the germline V gene are LNHDA and SQIVND (reference sequence). V gave up 7 bases and J gave up 2 bases, with 13 bases separating them. CDR3 length equals 14 residues. Sample barcodes and UMIs were carried by the TCR alpha and TCR beta cDNA libraries that 5'RACE generated with constant-segment primers. Each CDR3 protein gets one entry after TCRdb re-called the 5' RACE reads with MiXCR. The table lists 400,000 or so distinct CDR3 sequences, under 25% of them singletons. The sample taken for sequencing was PBMCs or a T cell subset sorted from them (not recorded which). The sequence was obtained from an adult woman who had mild COVID-19 (a few samples of this study predate the infection). Cell type and time point are not known. V and J are TRBV19 and TRBJ2-3, with D maybe TRBD1 (6 bases). This CDR3 reads CASTQGSSTDTQYF. As DNA, the CDR3 is TGTGCCAGTACGCAGGGGTCCTCCACAGATACGCAGTATTTT.